These 20 T cell receptor beta chains share one sample of origin, sequenced in a study of blood T cells in healthy people across ages. For the second PCR, which ran for about 7 to 11 cycles, a sample-barcoded 5' primer and a J-beta primer mix were used. TCRdb analysed the 5' RACE reads with MiXCR anew, one entry per CDR3 protein. The repertoire holds approximately 900,000 distinct CDR3 sequences, with approximately 32% as singletons. The data also belong to a second study, concerning T cells of mothers and their children.

The sequencing sample was made of blood. These receptors were taken from a woman aged 40 to 50 in good health.

This clonotype was recorded at least ten times. This chain links TRBV27 with TRBJ2-7; perhaps TRBD1 as D (6 bases). CDR3 length: 12 residues. V lost 9 bases, J lost 2 bases, and 11 bases lay in between. The V gene's germline CDR1 is MNHEY and CDR2 SMNVEV (reference sequence). CDR3 nucleotides: TGTGCCAGTCGGGACACAACCTACGAGCAGTACTTC. Its translation is CASRDTTYEQYF.

This clonotype was recorded many times. The V and J genes are TRBV6-6 and TRBJ1-2; D ambiguous. The V gene's germline CDR1 is MNHNY and CDR2 SVGAGI (reference sequence). Between the trimmed V and J ends, which lost 0 bases and 3 bases, there was a span of 5 bases. The CDR3 totals 13 residues. CDR3 region: CASSYSVDYGYTF. CDR3 in DNA: TGTGCCAGCAGTTACTCGGTCGACTATGGCTACACCTTC.

This clonotype has only one observation. The genes are TRBV28 and TRBJ2-1; TRBD2 matches 7 bases. J gave up 5 bases and V 6 bases, and 10 bases lay outside the gene matches. This CDR3 region has 15 residues. Per germline, CDR1 MDHEN and CDR2 SYDVKM. Here the CDR3 reads CASRIPQRGNNEQFF. In DNA form, the CDR3 reads TGTGCCAGCAGAATCCCCCAGCGGGGCAACAATGAGCAGTTCTTC.

Of note for this clonotype: With a much larger clone just one base away, this may be a read error. V and J are TRBV7-3 and TRBJ2-3; tentatively, D is TRBD2 (5 bases). The CDR3 has 14 residues. From germline, CDR1 is SGHTA and CDR2 FQGTGA. DNA of the CDR3: TGTGTCAGCAGCTCCACCGGGGTGACAGATACGCAGTATTTT. Translation: CVSSSTGVTDTQYF.

The chain combines TRBV7-9 with TRBJ2-1; tentatively, D is TRBD2 (6 bases). The CDR3 loop spans 14 amino acids. The V gene lost 8 bases and the J gene lost 3 bases, with 14 bases spanning the gap. CDR1 and CDR2 from the germline V gene are SEHNR and FQNEAQ (reference sequence). For the CDR3, the DNA is TGTGCCAGCCAACTCGGGGGTCTCTACAATGAGCAGTTCTTC. Translated: CASQLGGLYNEQFF.

This clonotype was seen at least ten times. V usage is TRBV18 and J usage is TRBJ2-7, with D possibly TRBD1 on 6 matching bases. V was trimmed by 8 bases and J by 0 bases, leaving 14 bases between them. The length of the CDR3 is 14 residues. Germline CDR1 and CDR2: KGHSH and LQKENI. The DNA for the CDR3 is TGTGCCAGCAGCCCGGACAGCAACTCCTACGAGCAGTACTTC. It codes for CASSPDSNSYEQYF.

The V call is TRBV7-2, the J call TRBJ1-2; no clear D gene. The length of the CDR3 is 15 residues. V dropped 1 base and J dropped 7 bases, with 16 bases sitting between them. Germline CDR1 and CDR2: SGHTA and FQGNSA. The CDR3 DNA is TGTGCCAGCAGCTTAGAGTTTGGCCGGCTAAGTGGCTACACCTTC. Protein sequence: CASSLEFGRLSGYTF. Variable domain in full (rest from reference TRBV7-2 and TRBJ1-2): GAGVSQSPSNKVTEKGKDVELRCDPISGHTALYWYRQSLGQGLEFLIYFQGNSAPDKSGLPSDRFSAERTGGSVSTLTIQRTQQEDSAVYLCASSLEFGRLSGYTFGSGTRLTVV.

Concerning this clonotype: One end of the junction does not line up with germline, which may come from a read error. V and J are TRBV7-9 and TRBJ1-2, with D uncertain. Germline CDR1 reads SEHNR; CDR2 reads FQNEAQ (reference sequence). The CDR3 runs 13 residues. The CDR3 sequence: CATVGLSLYGHTF. CDR3 DNA sequence: TGTGCCACCGTAGGACTATCCCTATATGGCCACACCTTC.

This clonotype has a single count. This rearrangement joins TRBV6-5 to TRBJ1-2, with D tentatively TRBD1 (5 bases). The length of the CDR3 is 14 residues. Trimming shortened V by 6 bases and J by 8 bases, and 19 bases separated the two germline ends. Germline assignment: CDR1 MNHEY and CDR2 SVGAGI. The CDR3 DNA reads TGTGCCAGCAGGGCAGGCGGGACTCGAGGGGGCTACACCTTC. This sequence encodes CASRAGGTRGGYTF.

At least ten counts were recorded for this clonotype. This chain uses TRBV20-1 with TRBJ2-5; TRBD2 aligns across 11 bases. The CDR3 has 15 residues. Germline assignment: CDR1 DFQATT and CDR2 SNEGSKA (reference sequence). The V gene end was trimmed by 6 bases and the J gene end by 2 bases; junction bases not matched to a gene: 8. The CDR3 DNA sequence: TGCAGTGCCACAACACTAGCGGGGGTACAAGAGACCCAGTACTTC. It specifies CSATTLAGVQETQYF.

V and J are TRBV7-9 and TRBJ2-3; perhaps TRBD1 as D (6 bases). CDR1 and CDR2 from the germline V gene are SEHNR and FQNEAQ (reference sequence). The CDR3 is 13 residues long. The V and J ends lost 5 bases and 4 bases respectively, with 10 bases between them. CDR3 nucleotides: TGTGCCAGCAGCGCCAGGACAGCAGATACGCAGTATTTT. Translation gives CASSARTADTQYF.

The chain combines TRBV6-5 with TRBJ2-2; TRBD1 might be the D (6 bases). Per germline, CDR1 MNHEY and CDR2 SVGAGI. This CDR3 has 17 amino acids. The V and J ends lost 2 bases and 4 bases respectively, with 17 bases between them. Here the CDR3 DNA reads TGTGCCAGCAGTTACGGGCTGCCAGGGGATCGCACCGGGGAGCTGTTTTTT. It codes for CASSYGLPGDRTGELFF.

The chain has TRBV28 and TRBJ1-5, with D perhaps matching TRBD1 (5 bases). V was pared by 5 bases and J by 4 bases, with 9 bases between. Germline V CDR1 and CDR2: MDHEN, SYDVKM. The length of the CDR3 is 13 residues. The CDR3: CASSIEGNQPQHF. CDR3 DNA sequence: TGTGCCAGCAGTATCGAGGGGAATCAGCCCCAGCATTTT.

This clonotype came up a few times. The CDR3 DNA is TGCAGTGCGGAACGGCCCACGAGGTACAATGAGCAGTTCTTC. Its protein product is CSAERPTRYNEQFF. The rearrangement uses TRBV20-1 and TRBJ2-1; the D is unclear. CDR3 length equals 14 residues. Germline CDR1 is DFQATT and CDR2 is SNEGSKA (reference sequence). Trimming stripped 6 bases from V and 4 bases from J, with 16 bases between.

This clonotype occurred a few times. V and J are TRBV7-2 and TRBJ2-3; D unclear. The V end lost 2 bases, the J end lost 7 bases, and 4 bases lay between the germline ends. This CDR3 contains 11 residues. Germline V CDR1 and CDR2: SGHTA, FQGNSA. In nucleotides, the CDR3 is TGTGCCAGCAGCTTAAGGTATACGCAGTATTTT. Amino acid sequence: CASSLRYTQYF.

As for this clonotype: This may arise from a read error, as a much more abundant clone is one base away. This rearrangement joins TRBV2 to TRBJ2-2, with 11 bases lining up with TRBD2. Germline V gene lookup returns CDR1 SNHLY and CDR2 FYNNEI. This CDR3 region has 16 residues. Here the CDR3 DNA reads TGTGCCAGCAGTGTTGGGACTAGCGGCTACACCGGGGAGCGGTTTTTT. This gives the protein CASSVGTSGYTGERFF.

The chain links TRBV3-1 to TRBJ1-2; TRBD1 might be the D (5 bases). Germline V gene data show CDR1 as LGHDT and CDR2 as YNNKEL (reference sequence). CDR3 length: 15 residues. Trimming removed 3 bases at V and 4 bases at J, with 15 bases between. CDR3 region: CASSQQPGTAYGYTF. In DNA form, the CDR3 reads TGTGCCAGCAGCCAGCAGCCCGGGACGGCCTATGGCTACACCTTC.

This clonotype appeared a few times. This chain links TRBV28 with TRBJ2-1; D uncertain. Germline V gene data show CDR1 as MDHEN and CDR2 as SYDVKM. V was shortened by 4 bases and J by 0 bases, with 16 bases between the two germline ends. CDR3 length: 17 residues. CDR3 sequence (DNA): TGTGCCAGCAGTTCCGTAAGAAGGGATCACTCCTACAATGAGCAGTTCTTC. Encoded protein: CASSSVRRDHSYNEQFF.

The table lists this clonotype with a few counts. The CDR3, as DNA: TGTGCCAGCATTGGGGACGGTGATGGCTACACCTTC. Translation gives CASIGDGDGYTF. The chain joins TRBV2 to TRBJ1-2, with D maybe TRBD1 (5 bases). Germline CDR1 reads SNHLY; CDR2 reads FYNNEI. Trimming shortened V by 7 bases and J by 6 bases, and 12 bases separated the two germline ends. The CDR3 spans 12 residues.

The rearrangement uses TRBV12-3 or TRBV12-4 and TRBJ2-7; TRBD2 aligns across 9 bases. The CDR3 has 15 amino acids. V was clipped by 5 bases and J by 3 bases; unmatched bases: 8. In DNA, the CDR3 is TGTGCCAGCAGTATGGGCAGCGGGGGGTACTACGAGCAGTACTTC. Translating gives CASSMGSGGYYEQYF.